The rows below give T cell receptor beta chains drawn from one sample of a study of T-cell reconstitution after alpha-beta-depleted transplantation in children. TCRdb processed the PCR reads anew with MiXCR; each CDR3 protein has one entry. The sample consists of around 370,000 distinct CDR3 sequences, 15% to 20% of them appearing once. The material was PBMCs, mostly from graft donor cells, obtained 360 days after TCRalphabeta/CD19-depleted stem cell transplant. The receptor source for this set is a male patient between 2 and 15 years old who had a stem cell transplant for acute lymphoblastic leukemia, so the T cells may come from the graft donor. CDR3s include the opening cysteine and the closing phenylalanine or tryptophan. Fields, in order: J gene, V gene, clone size, CDR3 protein. Expanded clones are given a class, and other clones once, few, many or no size at all.

J: TRBJ2-1; V: TRBV4-1; size: few; CDR3: CASSAGGPANEQFF
J: TRBJ2-1; V: TRBV12-3/TRBV12-4; size: -; CDR3: CASIQSGSQFF
J: TRBJ1-3; V: TRBV5-8; size: few; CDR3: CASSSWDRGNTIYF
J: TRBJ2-3; V: TRBV6-2/TRBV6-3; size: many; CDR3: CASSPVASTDTQYF
J: TRBJ1-4; V: TRBV12-3/TRBV12-4; size: few; CDR3: CASSFSGMINEKLFF
J: TRBJ2-7; V: TRBV10-3; size: few; CDR3: CAISPGLVSSYEQYF
J: TRBJ2-1; V: TRBV4-1; size: -; CDR3: CASSLGRGAGGNNEQFF
J: TRBJ1-2; V: TRBV29-1; size: many; CDR3: CSVSLGTGYGYTF
J: TRBJ1-2; V: TRBV3-1; size: -; CDR3: CASSQERNGYTF
J: TRBJ1-5; V: TRBV28; size: many; CDR3: CASSLTGYSNQPQHF
J: TRBJ2-1; V: TRBV4-2; size: -; CDR3: CASSQARQASSYNEQFF
J: TRBJ2-3; V: TRBV7-9; size: many; CDR3: CASSPKIPTSTDTQYF
J: TRBJ2-1; V: TRBV20-1; size: few; CDR3: CSATEEQVWSYNEQFF
J: TRBJ2-2; V: TRBV5-5; size: -; CDR3: CASSLAPPGELFF
J: TRBJ2-7; V: TRBV12-3/TRBV12-4; size: many; CDR3: CASSTGSTYYEQYF
J: TRBJ1-1; V: TRBV6-5; size: -; CDR3: CASSFGTGGSEVFF
J: TRBJ2-1; V: TRBV9; size: few; CDR3: CASSVGPSGLYNEQFF
J: TRBJ2-3; V: TRBV9; size: -; CDR3: CASSATGQEADTQYF
J: TRBJ1-6; V: TRBV3-1; size: few; CDR3: CASSPRAVNSPLHF
J: TRBJ2-2; V: TRBV14; size: -; CDR3: CASSQVPGPIGELFF
J: TRBJ2-3; V: TRBV5-6; size: few; CDR3: CASRAVAGLGTDTQYF
J: TRBJ1-4; V: TRBV5-1; size: -; CDR3: CASKSGGANEKLFF
J: TRBJ1-5; V: TRBV20-1; size: -; CDR3: CSASAGLFTWVAQPQHF
J: TRBJ1-1; V: TRBV7-9; size: -; CDR3: CASRPAGNTEAFF
J: TRBJ2-2; V: TRBV12-3/TRBV12-4; size: few; CDR3: CASSRRQGLSTGELFF
J: TRBJ2-5; V: TRBV11-2; size: -; CDR3: CASSFGGLAMGETQYF
J: TRBJ2-3; V: TRBV9; size: -; CDR3: CASSVGGLAPDTQYF
J: TRBJ2-1; V: TRBV15; size: few; CDR3: CATSNSYNEQFF
J: TRBJ2-2; V: TRBV2; size: -; CDR3: CASSHRVGNTGELFF
J: TRBJ2-1; V: TRBV7-9; size: few; CDR3: CASSLAMGEQFF
J: TRBJ2-1; V: TRBV5-1; size: few; CDR3: CASSRGLANNEQFF
J: TRBJ2-7; V: TRBV12-3/TRBV12-4; size: -; CDR3: CASHSGSSSYEQYF
J: TRBJ1-2; V: TRBV20-1; size: few; CDR3: CSAPNGYTF
J: TRBJ2-3; V: TRBV5-1; size: -; CDR3: CASSRWGATDTQYF